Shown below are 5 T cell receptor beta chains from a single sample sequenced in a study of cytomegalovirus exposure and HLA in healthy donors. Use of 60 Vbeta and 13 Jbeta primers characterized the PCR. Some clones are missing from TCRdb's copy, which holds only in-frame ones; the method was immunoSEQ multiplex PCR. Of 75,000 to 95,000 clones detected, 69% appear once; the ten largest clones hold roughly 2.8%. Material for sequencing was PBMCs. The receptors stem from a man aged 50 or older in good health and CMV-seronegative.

For the CDR3, the DNA is TGCAGCGTTGACCGTTTGGGGGGAGTAGGCACAGATACGCAGTATTTT. Protein product: CSVDRLGGVGTDTQYF. This chain links TRBV29-1 with TRBJ2-3; TRBD2 might be the D (6 bases). Germline CDR1 and CDR2: SQVTM and ANQGSEA. Deletions cut 3 bases from V and 1 base from J, with 17 bases between. This CDR3 has 16 residues.

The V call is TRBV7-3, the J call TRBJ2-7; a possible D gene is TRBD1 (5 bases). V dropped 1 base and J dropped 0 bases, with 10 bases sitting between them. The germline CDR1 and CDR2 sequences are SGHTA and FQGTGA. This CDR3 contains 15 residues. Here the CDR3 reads CASSLSQGRSYEQYV. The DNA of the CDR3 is TGTGCCAGCAGCTTAAGCCAGGGCCGCTCCTACGAGCAGTACGTC.

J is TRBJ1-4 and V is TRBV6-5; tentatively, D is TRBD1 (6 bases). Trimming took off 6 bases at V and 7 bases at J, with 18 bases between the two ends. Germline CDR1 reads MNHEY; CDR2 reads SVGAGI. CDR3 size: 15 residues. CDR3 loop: CASSRKQGTGEKLFF. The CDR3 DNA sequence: TGTGCCAGCAGCCGTAAACAGGGAACAGGTGAAAAACTGTTTTTT.

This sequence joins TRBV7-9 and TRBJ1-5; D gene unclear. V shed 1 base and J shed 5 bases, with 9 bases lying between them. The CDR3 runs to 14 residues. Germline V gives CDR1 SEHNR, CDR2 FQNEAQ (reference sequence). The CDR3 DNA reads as TGTGCCAGCAGCTTAGGCGGCGGTTATCAGCCCCAGCATTTT. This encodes CASSLGGGYQPQHF.

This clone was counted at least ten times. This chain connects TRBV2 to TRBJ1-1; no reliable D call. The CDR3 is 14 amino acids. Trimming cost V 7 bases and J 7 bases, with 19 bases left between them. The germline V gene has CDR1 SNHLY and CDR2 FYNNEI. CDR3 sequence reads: CASTGWGGDCEAFF. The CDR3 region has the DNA TGTGCCAGCACGGGGTGGGGTGGGGATTGTGAAGCTTTCTTT.